This T cell receptor (beta chain) originates from a study of shared clonotypes between healthy human individuals. At the level of the study: With ages of 18 to 49, the donors were a couple of women and a few men. Each donor had three CD4 naive, three CD4 memory, two CD8 naive and one CD8 memory plate.

This CDR3 region has 17 residues. Trimming removed 3 bases at V and 3 bases at J, with 21 bases between. From germline, CDR1 is SEHNR and CDR2 FQNEAQ (reference sequence). Researchers ran the assay at a deep level. The protocol was immunoSEQ multiplex PCR, while the TCRdb copy is restricted to in-frame clones and leaves out a portion. The sample lists about 320,000 clones; around 86% were seen once. Specimen: memory CD8+ T cells sorted from blood. This sample's subset: CD45RO+ cells pooled with CCR7-negative TemRA cells. The rearrangement links TRBV7-9 to TRBJ2-7; tentative D call: TRBD1 (6 bases). This clonotype originated in a man in his late teens or twenties in good health. CDR3 region: CASSFFRRDILNYEQYF. Here the CDR3 DNA reads TGTGCCAGCAGCTTCTTCAGACGGGACATACTAAACTACGAGCAGTACTTC.